This T cell receptor (beta chain) stems from a study of early T cells in non-severe SARS-CoV-2 infection. Study as a whole: It was bulk RNA from unsorted whole blood that was sequenced, and the chains were unpaired. Study observations and caveats: Matches to VDJdb favored anti-spike CD8 responses and missed private and CD4 specificities.

There are many counts of this clonotype. What it binds is not known. TCRdb re-called the 5' RACE reads through MiXCR, storing one row per CDR3 protein. The sample includes about 48,000 distinct CDR3 sequences, around 6% seen only once; the top ten take under 6%. The V gene lost 5 bases and the J gene lost 9 bases, with 23 bases spanning the gap. The CDR3 covers 16 residues. CDR1 SNHLY and CDR2 FYNNEI come from the germline V gene. This sequence originates from an adult who was a healthcare worker with PCR-confirmed SARS-CoV-2 infection or an uninfected control (not recorded which). This chain joins TRBV2 and TRBJ2-1; a possible D gene is TRBD2 (6 bases). The sample taken for sequencing was whole blood. The CDR3 sequence is CASSPRSGWGRGEQFF. The CDR3 nucleotides read TGTGCCAGCAGTCCCCGTAGCGGTTGGGGCCGGGGTGAGCAGTTCTTC.